Listed below are T cell receptor beta chains from one sample, sequenced in a study of cytomegalovirus exposure and HLA in healthy donors. Clones were sequenced by immunoSEQ multiplex PCR, and TCRdb holds only the in-frame ones, with some missing. The table has more than 45,000 clones, roughly 76% seen once; the top ten hold approximately 6%. Sequencing used PBMCs. These receptors were collected from a man aged 25-45 years in good health and CMV-seronegative. Both conserved end residues are part of each CDR3. D genes are given only for firm matches. Clone size, where shown, is once, few, many, or a class for clones that have expanded.

-	-	TRBV10-1	TRBJ2-1	TGCGCCAGCAGTGGAGCAACCTACAATGAGCAGTTCTTC	CASSGATYNEQFF
TRBD1	-	TRBV2	TRBJ1-4	TGTGCCAGCAGTACTCACCGGGACAGGGAGATTGAAACTAATGAAAAACTGTTTTTT	CASSTHRDREIETNEKLFF
TRBD2	-	TRBV7-9	TRBJ2-5	TGTGCCAGCAGAAAAGGGACTAGCGGGAACCAGGTAGAGACCCAGTACTTC	CASRKGTSGNQVETQYF
TRBD2	-	TRBV6-4	TRBJ2-3	TGTGCCAGCAGGCCCGGGACTAGCGATACAGATACGCAGTATTTT	CASRPGTSDTDTQYF
TRBD2	-	TRBV7-9	TRBJ2-5	TGTGCCAGCAGCCCGCGGGACGGGCAGGGAGGGGTCGAGACCCAGTACTTC	CASSPRDGQGGVETQYF
TRBD1	-	TRBV27	TRBJ2-3	TGTGCCAGCAGTCCTATCCATTCCGACAGGGCCCTCACAGATACGCAGTATTTT	CASSPIHSDRALTDTQYF
-	-	TRBV25-1	TRBJ1-2	TGTGCCAGCCGGGGGGCAGGGGAAAACTATGGCTACACCTTC	CASRGAGENYGYTF
-	-	TRBV7-8	TRBJ1-1	TGTGCCAGCAGCTCAGGGTCGGCTGAAGCTTTCTTT	CASSSGSAEAFF
-	-	TRBV6-5	TRBJ1-1	TGTGCCAGCAGTCCGGACAGCTACACTGAAGCTTTCTTT	CASSPDSYTEAFF
-	-	TRBV6-1	TRBJ1-5	TGTGCCAGCAGTTCGGACAGTTTAGGCAATCAGCCCCAGCATTTT	CASSSDSLGNQPQHF
TRBD1	-	TRBV18	TRBJ2-1	TGTGCCAGCTCACCGGACAGGGGGCGCTTGGATGAGCAGTTCTTC	CASSPDRGRLDEQFF
TRBD1	-	TRBV10-1	TRBJ2-1	TGCGCCAGCAGTCGGACAGGGGGCTATGAGCAGTTCTTC	CASSRTGGYEQFF
-	-	TRBV7-9	TRBJ1-2	TGTGCCAGCAGCCCGGGACACTCCTATGGCTACACCTTC	CASSPGHSYGYTF
-	-	TRBV5-4	TRBJ1-5	TGTGCCAGCAGCTTTGGCAGCAATCAGCCCCAGCATTTT	CASSFGSNQPQHF
-	few	TRBV29-1	TRBJ2-1	TGCAGCGTTGATTTGTCAGGGGTCGAGCAGTTCTTC	CSVDLSGVEQFF
-	-	TRBV6-5	TRBJ2-7	TGTGCCAGCAGTTACGGAGGGTTAGGCTACGAGCAGTACTTC	CASSYGGLGYEQYF
TRBD1	-	TRBV5-1	TRBJ1-1	TGCGCCAGCAGCTCAGGGGGCGGCACTGAAGCTTTCTTT	CASSSGGGTEAFF
TRBD1	-	TRBV5-1	TRBJ2-5	TGCGCCAGCAGTAACAGGGGCCAAGAGACCCAGTACTTC	CASSNRGQETQYF
TRBD1	-	TRBV5-1	TRBJ2-7	TGCGCCAGCAGCACGGGACAGAGGTACGAGCAGTACTTC	CASSTGQRYEQYF
-	few	TRBV5-1	TRBJ1-4	TGCGCCAGCAGGACAGCAACTAATGAAAAACTGTTTTTT	CASRTATNEKLFF
-	-	TRBV6-1	TRBJ2-1	TGTGCCAGCAGTGTTGGGGGGGCAGGTGAGCAGTTCTTC	CASSVGGAGEQFF